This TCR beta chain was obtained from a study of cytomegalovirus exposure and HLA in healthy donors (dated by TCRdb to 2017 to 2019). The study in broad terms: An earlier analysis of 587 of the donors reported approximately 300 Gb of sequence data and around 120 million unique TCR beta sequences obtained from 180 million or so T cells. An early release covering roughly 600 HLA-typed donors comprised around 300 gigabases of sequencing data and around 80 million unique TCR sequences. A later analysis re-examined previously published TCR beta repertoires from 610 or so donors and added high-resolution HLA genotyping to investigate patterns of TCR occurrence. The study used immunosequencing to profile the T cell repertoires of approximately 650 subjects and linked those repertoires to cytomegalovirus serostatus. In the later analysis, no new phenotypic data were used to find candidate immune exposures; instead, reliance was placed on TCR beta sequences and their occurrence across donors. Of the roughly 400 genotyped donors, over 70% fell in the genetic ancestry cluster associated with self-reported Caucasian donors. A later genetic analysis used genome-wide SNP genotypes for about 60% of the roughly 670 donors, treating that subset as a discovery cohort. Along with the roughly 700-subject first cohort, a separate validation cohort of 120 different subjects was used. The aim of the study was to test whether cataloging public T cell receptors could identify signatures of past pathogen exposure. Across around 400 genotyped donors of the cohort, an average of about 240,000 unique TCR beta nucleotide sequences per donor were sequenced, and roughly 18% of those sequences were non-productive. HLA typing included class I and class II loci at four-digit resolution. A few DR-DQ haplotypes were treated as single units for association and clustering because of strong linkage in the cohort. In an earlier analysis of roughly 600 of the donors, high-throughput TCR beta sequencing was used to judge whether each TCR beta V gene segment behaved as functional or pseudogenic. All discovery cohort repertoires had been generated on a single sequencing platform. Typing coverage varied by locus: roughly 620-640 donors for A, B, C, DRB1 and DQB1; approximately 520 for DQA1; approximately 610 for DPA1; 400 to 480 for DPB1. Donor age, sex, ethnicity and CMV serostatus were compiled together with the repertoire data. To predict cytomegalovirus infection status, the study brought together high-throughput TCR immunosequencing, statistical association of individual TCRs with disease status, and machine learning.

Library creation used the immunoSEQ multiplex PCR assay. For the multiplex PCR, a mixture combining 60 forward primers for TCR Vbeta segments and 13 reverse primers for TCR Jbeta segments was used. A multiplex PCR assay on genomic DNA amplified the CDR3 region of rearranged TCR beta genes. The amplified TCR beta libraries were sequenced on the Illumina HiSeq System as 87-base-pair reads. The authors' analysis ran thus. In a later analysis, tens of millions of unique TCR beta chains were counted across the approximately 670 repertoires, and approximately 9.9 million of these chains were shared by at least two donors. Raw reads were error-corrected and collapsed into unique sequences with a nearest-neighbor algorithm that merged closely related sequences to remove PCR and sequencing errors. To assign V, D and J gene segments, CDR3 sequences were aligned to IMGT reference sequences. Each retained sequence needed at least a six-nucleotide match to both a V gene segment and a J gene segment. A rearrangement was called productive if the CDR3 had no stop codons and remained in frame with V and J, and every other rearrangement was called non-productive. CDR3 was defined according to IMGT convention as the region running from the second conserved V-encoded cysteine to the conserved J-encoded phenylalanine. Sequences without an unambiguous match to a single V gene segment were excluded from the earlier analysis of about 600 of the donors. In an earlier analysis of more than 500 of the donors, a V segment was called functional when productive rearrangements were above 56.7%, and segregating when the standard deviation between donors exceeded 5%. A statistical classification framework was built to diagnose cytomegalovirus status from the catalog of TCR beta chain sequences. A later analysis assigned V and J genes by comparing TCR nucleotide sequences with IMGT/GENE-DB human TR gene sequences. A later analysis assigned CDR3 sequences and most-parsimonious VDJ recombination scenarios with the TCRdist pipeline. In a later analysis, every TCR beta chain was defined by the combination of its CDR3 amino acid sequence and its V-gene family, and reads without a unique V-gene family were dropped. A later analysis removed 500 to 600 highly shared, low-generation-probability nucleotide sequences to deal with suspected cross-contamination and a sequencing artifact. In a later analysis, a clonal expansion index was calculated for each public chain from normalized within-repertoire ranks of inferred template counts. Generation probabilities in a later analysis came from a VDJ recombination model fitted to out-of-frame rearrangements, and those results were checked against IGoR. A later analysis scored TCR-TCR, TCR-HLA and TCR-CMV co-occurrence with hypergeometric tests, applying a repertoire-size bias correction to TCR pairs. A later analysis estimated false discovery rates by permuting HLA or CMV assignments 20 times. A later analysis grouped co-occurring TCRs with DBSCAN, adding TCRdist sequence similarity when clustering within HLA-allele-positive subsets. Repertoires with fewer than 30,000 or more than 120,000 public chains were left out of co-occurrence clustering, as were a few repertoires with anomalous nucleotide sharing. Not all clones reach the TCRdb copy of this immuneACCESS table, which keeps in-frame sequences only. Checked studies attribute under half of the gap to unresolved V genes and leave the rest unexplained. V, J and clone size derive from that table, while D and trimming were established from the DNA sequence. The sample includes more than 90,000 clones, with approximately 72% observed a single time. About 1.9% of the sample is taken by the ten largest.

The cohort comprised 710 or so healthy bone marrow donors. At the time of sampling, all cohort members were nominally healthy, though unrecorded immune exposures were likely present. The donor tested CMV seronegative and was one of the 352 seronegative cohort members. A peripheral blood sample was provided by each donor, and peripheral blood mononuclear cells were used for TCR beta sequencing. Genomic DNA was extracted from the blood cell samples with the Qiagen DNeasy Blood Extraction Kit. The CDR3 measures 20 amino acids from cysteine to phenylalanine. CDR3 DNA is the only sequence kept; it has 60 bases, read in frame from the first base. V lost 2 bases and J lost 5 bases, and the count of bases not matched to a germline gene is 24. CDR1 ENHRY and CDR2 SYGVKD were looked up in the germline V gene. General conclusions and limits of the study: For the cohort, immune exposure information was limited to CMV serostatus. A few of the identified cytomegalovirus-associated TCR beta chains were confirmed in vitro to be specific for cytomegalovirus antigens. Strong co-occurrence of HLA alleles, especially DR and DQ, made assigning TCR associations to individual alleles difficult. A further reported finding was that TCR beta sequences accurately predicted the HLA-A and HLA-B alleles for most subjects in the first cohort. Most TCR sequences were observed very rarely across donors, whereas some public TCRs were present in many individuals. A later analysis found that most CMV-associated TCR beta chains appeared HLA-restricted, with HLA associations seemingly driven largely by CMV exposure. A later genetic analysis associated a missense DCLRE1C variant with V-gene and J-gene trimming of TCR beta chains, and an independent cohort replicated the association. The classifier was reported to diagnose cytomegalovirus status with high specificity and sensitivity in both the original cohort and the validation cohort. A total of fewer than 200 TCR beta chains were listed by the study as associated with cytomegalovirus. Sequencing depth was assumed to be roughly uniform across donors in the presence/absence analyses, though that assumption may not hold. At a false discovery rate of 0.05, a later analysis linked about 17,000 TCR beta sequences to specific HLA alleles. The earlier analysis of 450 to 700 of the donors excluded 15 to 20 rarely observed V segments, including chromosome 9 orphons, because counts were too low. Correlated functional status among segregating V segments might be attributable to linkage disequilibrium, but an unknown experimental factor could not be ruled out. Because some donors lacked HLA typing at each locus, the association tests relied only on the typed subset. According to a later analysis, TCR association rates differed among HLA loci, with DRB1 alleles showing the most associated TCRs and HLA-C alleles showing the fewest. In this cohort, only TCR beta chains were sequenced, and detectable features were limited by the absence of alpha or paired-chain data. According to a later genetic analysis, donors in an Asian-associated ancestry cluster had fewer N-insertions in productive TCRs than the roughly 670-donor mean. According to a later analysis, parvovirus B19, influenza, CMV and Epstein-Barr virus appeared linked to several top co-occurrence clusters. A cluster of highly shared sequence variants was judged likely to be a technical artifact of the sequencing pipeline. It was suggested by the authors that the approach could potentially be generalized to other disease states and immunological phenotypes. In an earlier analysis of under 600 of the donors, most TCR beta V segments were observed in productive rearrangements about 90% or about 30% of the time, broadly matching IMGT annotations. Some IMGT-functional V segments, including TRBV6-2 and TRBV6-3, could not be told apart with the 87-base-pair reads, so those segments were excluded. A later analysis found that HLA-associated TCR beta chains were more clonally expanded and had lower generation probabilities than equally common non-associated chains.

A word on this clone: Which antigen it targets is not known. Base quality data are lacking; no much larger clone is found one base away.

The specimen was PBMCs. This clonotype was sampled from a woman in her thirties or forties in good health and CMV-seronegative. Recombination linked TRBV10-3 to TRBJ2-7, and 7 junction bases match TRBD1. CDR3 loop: CAISEPVGGEGQGADHEQYF. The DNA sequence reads TGTGCCATCAGTGAGCCCGTAGGGGGCGAGGGACAAGGGGCCGATCACGAGCAGTACTTC.